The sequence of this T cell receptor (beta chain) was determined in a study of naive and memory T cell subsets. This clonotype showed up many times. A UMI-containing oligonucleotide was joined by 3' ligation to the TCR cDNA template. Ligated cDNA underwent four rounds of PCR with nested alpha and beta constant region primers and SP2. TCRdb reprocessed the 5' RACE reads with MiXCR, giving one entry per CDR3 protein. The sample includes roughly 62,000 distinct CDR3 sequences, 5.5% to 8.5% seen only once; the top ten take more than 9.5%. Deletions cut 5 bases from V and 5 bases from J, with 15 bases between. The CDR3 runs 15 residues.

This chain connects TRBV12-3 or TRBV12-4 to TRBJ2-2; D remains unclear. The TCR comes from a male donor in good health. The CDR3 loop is CASSPSPRITGELFF. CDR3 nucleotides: TGTGCCAGCAGTCCCTCTCCCCGGATAACCGGGGAGCTGTTTTTT.